Ten or more counts support the clone carrying this TCR beta chain. Its antigen remains unknown. The lymph nodes were axillary draining lymph nodes from breast cancer patients. TCRdb redid the calling of the multiplex PCR reads with MiXCR, one entry per CDR3 protein. Among about 140,000 distinct CDR3 sequences listed, less than 35% were seen once. The data stem from a study of breast tumors, draining lymph nodes, adjacent tissues. The CDR3 loop spans 12 amino acids. V was trimmed by 2 bases and J by 13 bases, leaving 9 bases between them. The germline gives CDR1 SGHTA, CDR2 FQGNSA. Study outcomes and limitations: Data only fit, rather than demonstrated, lymph node origin of most tumor T cells.

This chain uses TRBV7-2 with TRBJ1-6; D unresolved. The origin of this receptor is a female donor with breast cancer. Some clones in this sample may be carry-over from other donors' samples. What was sequenced was axillary lymph node tissue. This chain's CDR3 is CASSLFPYPLHF. CDR3 nucleotides: TGTGCCAGCAGCTTATTTCCATATCCCCTCCACTTT.